This is a list of T cell receptor beta chains from one sample in a study of graft-versus-host responses after intestinal transplantation. Sequencing used immunoSEQ multiplex PCR; TCRdb keeps in-frame clones, though not all of them. Here the sample spans 60,000 to 70,000 clones, around 90% being singletons. The sequencing here drew on ileum tissue, taken approximately 56 weeks after transplant. All receptors come from a human patient who received an intestinal transplant, so some T cells may come from the graft donor. Each CDR3 is given with its conserved first and last residue. D genes are given only for firm matches. Where a row states a size, it is once, few, many or the class of an expanded clone; other rows omit it.

V	size	D	J	DNA	CDR3
TRBV6-5	NA	TRBD1	TRBJ1-1	TGTGCCAGCAGTTACGGGACAGCGAACACTGAAGCTTTCTTT	CASSYGTANTEAFF
TRBV15	NA	NA	TRBJ2-7	TGTGCCACCAGCAGAGATCAGATGTTCGGGACCCACTCCTACGAGCAGTACTTC	CATSRDQMFGTHSYEQYF
TRBV7-9	NA	NA	TRBJ1-2	TGTGCCAGCAGCTTAGGGGGGCAGCTCTATGGCTACACCTTC	CASSLGGQLYGYTF
TRBV6-5	NA	TRBD1	TRBJ1-2	TGTGCCAGCAGTGTCCACAGGGGGCTTGACTATGGCTACACCTTC	CASSVHRGLDYGYTF
TRBV11-2	NA	TRBD2	TRBJ2-3	TGTGCCAGCAGCTCACGGGGGGGTGTGGCAGATACGCAGTATTTT	CASSSRGGVADTQYF
TRBV2	NA	NA	TRBJ1-1	TGTGCCAGCAGTGGGGGAAGGACGGACACTGAAGCTTTCTTT	CASSGGRTDTEAFF
TRBV6-5	few	TRBD2	TRBJ2-7	TGTGCCAGCAGTTACTTAGCGGGGGGGCCTCTCGAGCAGTACTTC	CASSYLAGGPLEQYF
TRBV7-8	NA	NA	TRBJ2-7	TGTGCCAGCAGCTTAGCGGGTTCCTACGAGCAGTACTTC	CASSLAGSYEQYF
TRBV6-5	NA	NA	TRBJ2-7	TGTGCCAGGTCCGGGGGTGCAGGGCAGGCCTACGAGCAGTACTTC	CARSGGAGQAYEQYF
TRBV27	NA	NA	TRBJ2-3	TGTGCCAGCAGTTTATCGCGAGGGTCAGATACGCAGTATTTT	CASSLSRGSDTQYF
TRBV7-9	NA	TRBD2	TRBJ2-7	TGTGCCAGCAGCGGCGGGACTATGAGCGAGCAGTACTTC	CASSGGTMSEQYF
TRBV19	few	NA	TRBJ1-1	TGTGCCAGTAGTATAGGCAGAGTGAACACTGAAGCTTTCTTT	CASSIGRVNTEAFF
TRBV5-1	NA	NA	TRBJ2-3	TGCGCCAGCAGCGTGAAAGCCGCAGATACGCAGTATTTT	CASSVKAADTQYF
TRBV13	NA	NA	TRBJ1-2	TGTGCCAGCAGCTCCTCTGGGGCCTATGGCTACACCTTC	CASSSSGAYGYTF
TRBV13	NA	TRBD1	TRBJ1-4	TGTGCCAGCAGCTTAGAAGGACAGGGGGCGGACGAAAAACTGTTTTTT	CASSLEGQGADEKLFF
TRBV11-3	NA	TRBD2	TRBJ2-1	TGTGCCAGCAGCTTACCGGGAGGGAATGAGCAGTTCTTC	CASSLPGGNEQFF
TRBV28	few	TRBD2	TRBJ2-3	TGTGCCAGCAGTTTTCAAGCGGGAGGTGCCACAGATACGCAGTATTTT	CASSFQAGGATDTQYF
TRBV6-1	NA	NA	TRBJ1-1	TGTGCCAGCAGAGGGGCGGGGATGAACACTGAAGCTTTCTTT	CASRGAGMNTEAFF
TRBV6-7	NA	NA	TRBJ2-1	TGTGCCAGCAGTTACCCTGGTCCGAGCTCCTACAATGAGCAGTTCTTC	CASSYPGPSSYNEQFF
TRBV7-9	NA	TRBD1	TRBJ1-1	TGTGCCAGCAGCTCGGACAGGTACACTGAAGCTTTCTTT	CASSSDRYTEAFF
TRBV7-8	NA	TRBD2	TRBJ2-1	TGTGCCAGCAGCACCCTAGCGGACTACAATGAGCAGTTCTTC	CASSTLADYNEQFF
TRBV6-5	NA	NA	TRBJ1-5	TGTGCCAGCAGTCTCGGGCCACACGGGGCCCAGCATTTT	CASSLGPHGAQHF
TRBV11-3	NA	NA	TRBJ1-5	TGTGCCAGCAGCTTAGAAGGTCAGCCCCAGCATTTT	CASSLEGQPQHF
TRBV4-2	NA	TRBD2	TRBJ2-3	TGTGCCAGCAGCCAAGGTGGAGGTACTAGCGGGGGGCGATTAGATACGCAGTATTTT	CASSQGGGTSGGRLDTQYF
TRBV27	NA	TRBD1	TRBJ2-7	TGTGCCAGCAGCCTGACAGGGCCCTACGAGCAGTACTTC	CASSLTGPYEQYF
TRBV6-4	NA	TRBD2	TRBJ2-2	TGTGCCAGCAGTGACGGACTAGCGTCGAACACCGGGGAGCTGTTTTTT	CASSDGLASNTGELFF
TRBV13	NA	NA	TRBJ1-6	TGTGCCAGCAGCATCAAGAGTATCGCGACAGGCGGATCACCCCTCCACTTT	CASSIKSIATGGSPLHF